This entry describes one T cell receptor (beta chain). Its antigen remains unknown. The data stem from a study of identical twins. Broader study findings: For cord blood, abundant beta clonotypes had fewer insertions, unlike memory repertoires, which showed none.

Unique molecular identifiers were in the cDNA, with template-switch universal primer binding. TCRdb passed the 5' RACE reads through MiXCR, listing each CDR3 protein once. The sample consists of over 500,000 distinct CDR3 sequences, 20% to 25% of them appearing once. CDR3 length equals 14 residues. V was pared by 3 bases and J by 4 bases, with 8 bases of the junction left unmatched. Per the germline V gene, CDR1 is DFQATT and CDR2 is SNEGSKA (reference sequence). These data were also filed under a second study, of T cells expressing NK-cell markers. That investigation notes: HCMV seropositivity characterized most of the eight sequenced donors, and seronegativity one. These clonotypes additionally ranked first within the CD3+CD56-NKG2C+ fraction of a handful of donors.

This receptor was taken from a woman in her late teens or twenties in good health. The rearrangement uses TRBV20-1 and TRBJ2-5; the match to TRBD1 covers 7 bases. The sequencing sample was made of CD4+ T cells sorted from blood. CDR3 sequence: CSASQGENSETQYF. As DNA, the CDR3 is TGCAGTGCTAGCCAGGGGGAAAATTCAGAGACCCAGTACTTC.